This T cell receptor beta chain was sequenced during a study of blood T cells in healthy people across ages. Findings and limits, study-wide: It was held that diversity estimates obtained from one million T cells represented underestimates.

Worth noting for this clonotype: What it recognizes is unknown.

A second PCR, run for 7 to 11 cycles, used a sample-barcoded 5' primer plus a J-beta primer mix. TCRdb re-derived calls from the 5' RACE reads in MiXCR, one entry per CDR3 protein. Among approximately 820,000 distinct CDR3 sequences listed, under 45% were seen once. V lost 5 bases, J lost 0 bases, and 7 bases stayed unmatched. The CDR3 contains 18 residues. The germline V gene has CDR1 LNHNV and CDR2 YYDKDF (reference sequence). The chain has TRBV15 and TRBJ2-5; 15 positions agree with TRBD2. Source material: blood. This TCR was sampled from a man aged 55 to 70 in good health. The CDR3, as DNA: TGTGCCACCAGCCCGGGGACTAGCGGGGGGCATTACCAAGAGACCCAGTACTTC. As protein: CATSPGTSGGHYQETQYF.